The clone carrying this T cell receptor beta chain was observed once. Its specificity is unknown. The sample originates from a study of cytomegalovirus exposure and HLA in healthy donors. Study in general: Most donors, about 77% of over 350 genotyped, fell in the Caucasian-associated ancestry cluster. Study-level points and caveats: An assumption of roughly uniform sequencing depth across donors underlay the presence/absence analyses. According to the study, 180 or so TCR beta chains were cytomegalovirus-associated.

PCR used 60 Vbeta primers and 13 Jbeta primers. Clones were read by immunoSEQ multiplex PCR, and TCRdb kept only the in-frame ones, dropping some. The table has tens of thousands of clones, around nine tenths seen once. The germline CDR1 and CDR2 sequences are SGHVS and FNYEAQ. After removal of 3 bases from V and 6 bases from J, the junction contained 2 bases not matched to a gene. The CDR3 contains 15 residues. The sample comprised PBMCs. This sequence was found in a man aged 30 to 45 in good health and CMV-seropositive. The chain is built from TRBV7-6 and TRBJ2-2; 12 bases match TRBD2. CDR3 amino acids: CASSLLAGGPGELFF. The CDR3 region has the DNA TGTGCCAGCAGCTTGCTAGCGGGAGGGCCCGGGGAGCTGTTTTTT.